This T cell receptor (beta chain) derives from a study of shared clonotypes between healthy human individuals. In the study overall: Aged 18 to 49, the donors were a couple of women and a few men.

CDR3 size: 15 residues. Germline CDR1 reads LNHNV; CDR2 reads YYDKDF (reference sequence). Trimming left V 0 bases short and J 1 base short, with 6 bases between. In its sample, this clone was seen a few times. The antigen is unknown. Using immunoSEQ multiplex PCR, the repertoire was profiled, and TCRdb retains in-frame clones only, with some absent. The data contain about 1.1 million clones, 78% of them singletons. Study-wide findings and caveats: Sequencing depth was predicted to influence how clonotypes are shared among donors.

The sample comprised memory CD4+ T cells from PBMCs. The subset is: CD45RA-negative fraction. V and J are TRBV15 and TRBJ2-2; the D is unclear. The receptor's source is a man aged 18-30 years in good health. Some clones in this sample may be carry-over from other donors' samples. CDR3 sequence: CATSRDRQNTGELFF. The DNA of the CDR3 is TGTGCCACCAGCAGAGATCGGCAGAACACCGGGGAGCTGTTTTTT.